This TCR beta chain was obtained from a study of CXCR3-negative and CXCR3-positive naive CD8 T cells. Study-wide background: Roughly 1.5 +/- 0.3 million TRB reads came from each library, giving some 150 million in total. General study points: Hydrophobicity of TRB CDR3s was greater in CXCR3-positive naive cells than in CXCR3-negative naive cells. Each naive subset displayed comparably high diversity, whereas memory CD8+ cells displayed much lower diversity.

On this clonotype itself: The antigen is undetermined.

Germline V CDR1 and CDR2: SGHTA, FQGNSA. The length of the CDR3 is 11 residues. Each TRB cDNA library was prepared by 5' RACE (with UMI labels). TCRdb re-called the 5' RACE reads and catalogs CDR3 proteins one per entry, DNA excluded. The sample includes tens of thousands of distinct CDR3 sequences. V is TRBV7-2 and J is TRBJ2-4; TCRdb's D call of TRBD2 is untestable without DNA. This TCR derives from a human donor in good health. Some clones in this sample may be carry-over from other donors' samples. The material sequenced was naive CXCR3+ CD8+ T cells from blood. The sample's subset: CD45RO-CCR7+CD27+CD95- naive CD8+ T cells expressing CXCR3 (TNR3+). The CDR3: CATAEGNIQYF.